A single sample gave rise to the 29 T cell receptor beta chains below, sequenced in a study of T-cell memory formation after mild COVID-19. TCRdb recomputed calls from the 5' RACE reads with MiXCR, one row per CDR3 protein. The table has around 260,000 distinct CDR3 sequences, roughly 16% seen once. Sequencing was carried out using PBMCs or a T cell subset sorted from them (not recorded which). All receptors come from a man in his late teens or twenties who had mild COVID-19 (a few samples of this study predate the infection). Cell type and time point are not known.

The chain joins TRBV20-1 to TRBJ2-7; no clear D. The CDR3 totals 13 residues. Germline V gene sequence: CDR1 DFQATT, CDR2 SNEGSKA (reference sequence). V lost 0 bases and J 6 bases, leaving 12 bases between the germline ends. Here the CDR3 reads CSARDYRIPEQYF. The DNA for the CDR3 is TGCAGTGCTAGAGATTACAGAATCCCCGAGCAGTACTTC.

This clonotype was counted only a few times. This chain's CDR3 is CASSYVGYEQYV. In DNA form, the CDR3 reads TGTGCCAGCAGTTACGTGGGGTACGAGCAGTACGTC. The chain carries TRBV6-2 or TRBV6-3 and TRBJ2-7; D call uncertain. The CDR3 spans 12 residues. Deletions cut 2 bases from V and 4 bases from J, with 6 bases between. Germline V gene sequence: CDR1 MNHEY, CDR2 SVGEGT.

This clonotype has ten or more counts. This sequence joins TRBV7-9 and TRBJ2-2; 8 bases are shared with TRBD2. V was clipped by 5 bases and J by 4 bases; unmatched bases: 9. Germline lookup yields CDR1 SEHNR and CDR2 FQNEAQ (reference sequence). The CDR3 contains 16 residues. Here the CDR3 DNA reads TGTGCCAGCAGCCGCCCAGCGGGGGAGACCACCGGGGAGCTGTTTTTT. It codes for CASSRPAGETTGELFF.

This clonotype was recorded many times. The rearrangement joins TRBV6-5 to TRBJ2-1; 9 bases are a match to TRBD1. The J segment lost 8 bases and the V segment lost 4 bases, leaving 6 bases of the junction unmatched. Germline CDR1 reads MNHEY; CDR2 reads SVGAGI. The length of the CDR3 is 14 residues. CDR3: CASSSSDRGHEQFF. CDR3 nucleotide sequence: TGTGCCAGCAGTTCATCGGACAGGGGCCATGAGCAGTTCTTC.

The V call is TRBV9, the J call TRBJ2-3, with D maybe TRBD2 (5 bases). This CDR3 has 15 amino acids. V lost 0 bases and J 0 bases, leaving 8 bases between the germline ends. The germline V gene encodes CDR1 SGDLS and CDR2 YYNGEE. In DNA, the CDR3 is TGTGCCAGCAGCGTAGCAGCGGCTAGCACAGATACGCAGTATTTT. The encoded protein is CASSVAAASTDTQYF. Using reference TRBV9 and TRBJ2-3 for the parts outside the CDR3, the full variable domain is DSGVTQTPKHLITATGQRVTLRCSPRSGDLSVYWYQQSLDQGLQFLIQYYNGEERAKGNILERFSAQQFPDLHSELNLSSLELGDSALYFCASSVAAASTDTQYFGPGTRLTVL.

The V and J genes are TRBV4-3 and TRBJ2-7; a weak D match, TRBD2 (6 bases). This CDR3 has 14 residues. Trimming left V 0 bases short and J 6 bases short, with 12 bases between. Per the germline V gene, CDR1 is LGHNA and CDR2 is YSLEER. The CDR3 is CASSQDRLVPEQYF. The CDR3, as DNA: TGCGCCAGCAGCCAAGACCGACTAGTCCCCGAGCAGTACTTC.

The rearrangement uses TRBV7-6 and TRBJ2-7, with TRBD1 matching over 7 bases. Germline V gene sequence: CDR1 SGHVS, CDR2 FNYEAQ. The length of the CDR3 is 14 residues. After removal of 5 bases from V and 4 bases from J, the junction contained 8 bases not matched to a gene. The CDR3 DNA sequence: TGTGCCAGCAGCCCGGGGACAGAGATATACGAGCAGTACTTC. Translating gives CASSPGTEIYEQYF.

In its sample, this clonotype was seen a few times. V and J are TRBV6-9 and TRBJ2-7, with D possibly being TRBD2 (6 bases). Trimming took 2 bases from V and 2 from J, leaving 13 bases between them. CDR1 is MNHGY and CDR2 is SVAAGI in the germline V gene. The CDR3 consists of 15 residues. CDR3: CASSYQGLPAYEQYF. The CDR3 nucleotides are TGTGCCAGCAGTTATCAGGGACTGCCTGCCTACGAGCAGTACTTC.

This clonotype was observed many times. The chain uses TRBV7-8 and TRBJ1-1; 11 nucleotides align to TRBD1. V shed 1 base, J shed 4 bases, and the junction held 2 bases outside the gene matches. CDR1 is SGHVS, CDR2 FQNEAQ, per germline. The CDR3 has 15 amino acids. The CDR3 protein is CASSLVGTGGTEAFF. In nucleotides, the CDR3 is TGTGCCAGCAGCTTAGTGGGGACAGGGGGCACTGAAGCTTTCTTT.

The sample holds a few counts of this clonotype. This chain connects TRBV5-1 to TRBJ1-3, with 7 bases lining up with TRBD1. Germline V gene data show CDR1 as SGHRS and CDR2 as YFSETQ. The CDR3 loop spans 16 amino acids. Trimming at V came to 4 bases and at J to 0 bases, leaving 7 bases not matched to a gene. CDR3 in DNA: TGCGCCAGCAGCCTCTGGTGGGACAGCTCTGGAAACACCATATATTTT. Protein: CASSLWWDSSGNTIYF.

This clonotype was counted a few times. The rearrangement links TRBV6-5 to TRBJ2-1, with 8 positions matching TRBD1. The CDR3 sequence is 14 residues long. Germline values: CDR1 MNHEY, CDR2 SVGAGI. J was trimmed by 7 bases and V by 6 bases; bases with no gene match: 8. The CDR3 bases are TGTGCCAGCAGCCCGGGACAGGCCTGGAATGAGCAGTTCTTC. Amino acids: CASSPGQAWNEQFF.

This clonotype showed up just a few times. V is TRBV5-1 and J is TRBJ2-1; 8 bases line up with TRBD2. This CDR3 has 16 residues. Germline CDR1 SGHRS, CDR2 YFSETQ. The trim removed 4 bases at V and 0 bases at J, leaving 6 bases unmatched. CDR3 bases: TGCGCCAGCAGCAGCCAAGCGGGGGCCTCCTACAATGAGCAGTTCTTC. It translates to CASSSQAGASYNEQFF.

This clonotype was seen only a few times. V is TRBV7-3 and J is TRBJ2-2; no clear D. V lost 0 bases and J 6 bases, leaving 8 bases between the germline ends. The length of the CDR3 is 14 residues. Germline lookup yields CDR1 SGHTA and CDR2 FQGTGA. The CDR3 sequence: CASSLTSIPGELFF. In DNA, the CDR3 is TGTGCCAGCAGCTTAACTAGCATCCCCGGGGAGCTGTTTTTT.

The chain couples TRBV25-1 to TRBJ2-3, with TRBD2 matching 8 bases. The V gene end was trimmed by 3 bases and the J gene end by 4 bases; junction bases not matched to a gene: 3. The CDR3 is 14 amino acids. Germline V lookup: CDR1 MGHDK, CDR2 SYGVNS. CDR3 in amino acids: CASSDTGLADTQYF. CDR3 DNA sequence: TGTGCCAGCAGTGATACGGGACTAGCAGATACGCAGTATTTT.

The chain has TRBV4-3 and TRBJ2-7; D gene ambiguous. Trimming pared 4 bases from V and 4 bases from J, leaving 11 bases between. The length of the CDR3 is 13 residues. Per the germline V gene, CDR1 is LGHNA and CDR2 is YSLEER. CDR3 sequence (DNA): TGCGCCAGCAGCCCGCGGATGGGGTACGAGCAGTACGTC. It encodes CASSPRMGYEQYV.

This clonotype was detected many times. V gene TRBV5-1 combines with J gene TRBJ2-7; tentative D call: TRBD1 (5 bases). Germline values: CDR1 SGHRS, CDR2 YFSETQ. The CDR3 sequence is 13 residues long. V lost 0 bases and J lost 3, with 7 bases in between. The CDR3 loop reads CASSLVTDYEQYF. Here the CDR3 DNA reads TGCGCCAGCAGCTTGGTGACAGACTACGAGCAGTACTTC.

The chain recombines TRBV7-9 with TRBJ2-6, with unresolved D. The germline gives CDR1 SEHNR, CDR2 FQNEAQ (reference sequence). V was shortened by 3 bases and J by 4 bases, with 10 bases between the two germline ends. CDR3 size: 15 residues. CDR3 DNA sequence: TGTGCCAGCAGCTTGAGCTTAGGGGGGGCCAACGTCCTGACTTTC. It is translated as CASSLSLGGANVLTF. Combining the CDR3 with reference TRBV7-9 and TRBJ2-6 gives the whole variable domain DTGVSQNPRHKITKRGQNVTFRCDPISEHNRLYWYRQTLGQGPEFLTYFQNEAQLEKSRLLSDRFSAERPKGSFSTLEIQRTEQGDSAMYLCASSLSLGGANVLTFGAGSRLTVL.

This clonotype occurred many times. V gene TRBV7-6 combines with J gene TRBJ1-1, with unresolved D. V lost 5 bases, J lost 1 base, and 11 bases lay in between. Germline lookup yields CDR1 SGHVS and CDR2 FNYEAQ. The CDR3 covers 14 residues. CDR3 DNA: TGTGCCAGCAGCCCGATAGACGAGAACACTGAAGCTTTCTTT. Translated: CASSPIDENTEAFF.

This clonotype has a handful of counts. The chain couples TRBV4-1 to TRBJ1-5; TRBD1 matches at 7 bases. Per germline, CDR1 MGHRA and CDR2 YSYEKL. There are 15 residues in the CDR3. J gave up 4 bases and V 1 base, and 4 bases lay outside the gene matches. The CDR3 sequence is CASSQVQGENQPQHF. The CDR3 coding sequence is TGCGCCAGCAGCCAAGTGCAGGGGGAAAATCAGCCCCAGCATTTT.

This chain connects TRBV7-9 to TRBJ2-3; D gene uncertain. Trimming removed 5 bases at V and 4 bases at J, with 13 bases between. There are 14 residues in the CDR3. CDR1 and CDR2 (germline): SEHNR, FQNEAQ (reference sequence). CDR3 sequence: CASSPPMAADTQYF. The CDR3 nucleotides are TGTGCCAGCAGCCCACCGATGGCAGCAGATACGCAGTATTTT.

This clonotype was observed many times. V is TRBV7-2 and J is TRBJ2-1, with TRBD1 identical over 10 bases. This CDR3 contains 15 residues. Losses at the gene ends were 5 bases for V and 2 bases for J; bases not matched to a gene: 3. Per germline, CDR1 SGHTA and CDR2 FQGNSA. The CDR3, as DNA: TGTGCCAGCAGCGATGACAGGGGGCCCTACAATGAGCAGTTCTTC. This gives the protein CASSDDRGPYNEQFF.

This CDR3 reads CASSFGTGGAETQYF. CDR3 DNA: TGTGCCAGCAGCTTCGGGACAGGGGGCGCGGAGACCCAGTACTTC. The chain has TRBV11-2 and TRBJ2-5; 12 bases map to TRBD1. The CDR3 spans 15 residues. Germline values: CDR1 SGHAT, CDR2 FQNNGV. V shed 3 bases, J shed 5 bases, and the junction held 4 bases outside the gene matches.

This clonotype was observed a handful of times. The chain's CDR3 is CASGLGLLAGGLTDTQYF. CDR3 coding DNA: TGTGCTAGTGGTTTGGGCCTTTTAGCGGGGGGTCTCACAGATACGCAGTATTTT. J is TRBJ2-3 and V is TRBV12-5; 10 bases line up with TRBD2. Germline-derived CDR1 and CDR2 are LGHNT and FRNRAP. The V gene end was trimmed by 1 base and the J gene end by 2 bases; junction bases not matched to a gene: 9. CDR3 length: 18 amino acids.

This clonotype was counted at least ten times. The genes are TRBV18 and TRBJ2-7; TRBD2 matches 7 bases. Unmatched junction bases numbered 9, after V lost 3 bases and J lost 7 bases. This CDR3 spans 14 amino acids. In germline, CDR1 is KGHSH, CDR2 LQKENI. Written as DNA, the CDR3 is TGTGCCAGCTCACCGGGAGGGGAGGGATATGAGCAGTACGTC. It yields the protein CASSPGGEGYEQYV.

This chain uses TRBV20-1 with TRBJ2-3; TRBD1 aligns across 7 bases. The V gene end was trimmed by 3 bases and the J gene end by 2 bases; junction bases not matched to a gene: 2. The CDR3 spans 13 residues. CDR1 and CDR2 (germline): DFQATT, SNEGSKA (reference sequence). Here the CDR3 reads CSASTGVTDTQYF. As DNA, the CDR3 is TGCAGTGCTAGTACAGGGGTCACAGATACGCAGTATTTT.

Note on this clonotype: The junction departs from germline at one end; a sequencing error may be responsible. The chain is built from TRBV4-1 and TRBJ1-1, with 9 bases aligning to TRBD1. The germline V gene has CDR1 MGHRA and CDR2 YSYEKL. The length of the CDR3 is 16 residues. The CDR3 nucleotides read TGCTCCAGCAGCCAGGGGAGGGACAGGGCGTTGGCTGAAGCTTTCTTT. Translating gives CSSSQGRDRALAEAFF.

This chain joins TRBV14 and TRBJ2-5; D is unclear. CDR1 and CDR2 (germline): SGHDN, FVKESK. This CDR3 region has 15 residues. Trimming left V 1 base short and J 2 bases short, with 11 bases between. DNA of the CDR3: TGTGCCAGCAGCCAAGCTTCTCCAGGACAAGAGACCCAGTACTTC. It is translated as CASSQASPGQETQYF.

The chain is built from TRBV27 and TRBJ1-3; D not certain. The germline V and J ends were trimmed by 1 base and 1 base, with 5 bases remaining between them. CDR1 is MNHEY, CDR2 SMNVEV, per germline (reference sequence). CDR3 length: 14 amino acids. CDR3 coding DNA: TGTGCCAGCAGTTTATTAGGATCTGGAAACACCATATATTTT. Its translation: CASSLLGSGNTIYF.

The genes are TRBV12-3 or TRBV12-4 and TRBJ2-2; no definite D call. This CDR3 spans 13 amino acids. V was shortened by 5 bases and J by 6 bases, with 10 bases between the two germline ends. DNA for the CDR3: TGTGCCAGCAGTGCTCCCGGTCCCGGGGAGCTGTTTTTT. This sequence encodes CASSAPGPGELFF.